These 5 T cell receptor beta chains originate from one sample sequenced in a study of identical twins (dated by TCRdb to the mid-2010s). Libraries came from 5' RACE. These reads were obtained on an Illumina HiSeq 2000. TCRdb applied fastp at Q25 and MiXCR to the public reads, then kept only in-frame beta chains. Rows matching on CDR3 protein sequence are summarized as one entry with the most common DNA and genes. The sample data list fewer than 900,000 distinct CDR3 sequences, and 21% of these were observed just once. Together, the top ten hold roughly 4% of the sample. In addition, the sample was reused for a study of T cells expressing NK-cell markers.

Sequencing was done on a sample of PBMCs. Receptors were obtained from a woman aged 18-29 years in good health.

In its sample, this clonotype was seen many times. The chain recombines TRBV29-1 with TRBJ1-2; TRBD1 is a possible D gene (5 bases). Germline V gene data show CDR1 as SQVTM and CDR2 as ANQGSEA. The CDR3 spans 14 residues. Trimming stripped 5 bases from V and 8 bases from J, with 21 bases between. CDR3 sequence: CSVQRSGAVKGYTF. The CDR3 DNA sequence: TGCAGCGTTCAAAGGTCCGGGGCGGTTAAGGGCTACACCTTC.

This clonotype has ten or more counts. V gene TRBV10-3 combines with J gene TRBJ2-3, with D unresolved. From germline, CDR1 is ENHRY and CDR2 SYGVKD. This CDR3 comprises 13 residues. V lost 8 bases, J lost 2 bases, and 11 bases lay in between. This CDR3 is CAILGQNTDTQYF. DNA of the CDR3: TGTGCCATCCTGGGTCAGAACACAGATACGCAGTATTTT.

There are a few counts of this clonotype. The rearrangement joins TRBV3-1 to TRBJ2-7, with TRBD2 matching 11 bases. V dropped 2 bases and J dropped 5; count of bases not matched to a gene: 5. Germline V lookup: CDR1 LGHDT, CDR2 YNNKEL (reference sequence). CDR3 length equals 15 residues. This chain's CDR3 is CASSQLAGGINEQYF. The CDR3 bases are TGTGCCAGCAGCCAACTAGCGGGGGGTATAAACGAGCAGTACTTC.

There are a few counts of this clonotype. The CDR3 DNA reads TGTGCCAGCAGTTTAGATAGGGCTGTACCCTACGAGCAGTACTTC. Amino acid sequence: CASSLDRAVPYEQYF. The chain is built from TRBV12-3 or TRBV12-4 and TRBJ2-7; D is ambiguous. The CDR3 covers 15 residues. Trimming took off 1 base at V and 2 bases at J, with 12 bases between the two ends.

This clonotype was observed a single time. The chain employs TRBV5-1 and TRBJ2-7, with D possibly TRBD1 on 5 matching bases. Germline CDR1 is SGHRS and CDR2 is YFSETQ. This CDR3 is 16 amino acids long. Trimming pared 0 bases from V and 6 bases from J, leaving 19 bases between. The CDR3 region is CASSLAPRGGPSEQYF. CDR3 sequence (DNA): TGCGCCAGCAGCTTGGCCCCAAGGGGTGGCCCAAGCGAGCAGTACTTC.